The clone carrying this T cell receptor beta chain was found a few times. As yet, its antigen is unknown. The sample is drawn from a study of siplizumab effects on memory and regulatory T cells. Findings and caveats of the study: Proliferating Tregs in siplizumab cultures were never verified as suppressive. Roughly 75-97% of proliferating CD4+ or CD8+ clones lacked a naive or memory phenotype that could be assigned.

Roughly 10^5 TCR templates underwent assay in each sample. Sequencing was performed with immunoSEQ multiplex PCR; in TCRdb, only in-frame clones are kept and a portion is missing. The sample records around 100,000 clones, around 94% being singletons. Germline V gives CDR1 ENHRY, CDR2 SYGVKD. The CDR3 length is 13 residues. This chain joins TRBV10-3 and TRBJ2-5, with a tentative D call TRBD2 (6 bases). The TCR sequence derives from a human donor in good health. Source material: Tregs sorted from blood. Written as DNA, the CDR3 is TGTGCGACCGCCGGGACTCCTAGGGAGACCCAGTACTTC. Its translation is CATAGTPRETQYF.